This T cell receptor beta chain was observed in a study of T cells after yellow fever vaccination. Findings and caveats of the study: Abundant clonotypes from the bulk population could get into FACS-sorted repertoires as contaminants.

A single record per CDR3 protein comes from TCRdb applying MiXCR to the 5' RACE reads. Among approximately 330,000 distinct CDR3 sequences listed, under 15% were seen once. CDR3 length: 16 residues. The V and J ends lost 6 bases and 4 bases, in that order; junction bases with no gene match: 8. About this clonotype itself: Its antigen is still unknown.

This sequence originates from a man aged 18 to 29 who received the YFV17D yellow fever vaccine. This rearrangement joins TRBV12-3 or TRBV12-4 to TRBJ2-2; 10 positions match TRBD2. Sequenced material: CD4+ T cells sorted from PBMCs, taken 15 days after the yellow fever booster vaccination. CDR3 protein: CASSFGTSDLTGELFF. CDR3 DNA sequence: TGTGCCAGCAGCTTCGGGACTAGCGACCTCACCGGGGAGCTGTTTTTT.